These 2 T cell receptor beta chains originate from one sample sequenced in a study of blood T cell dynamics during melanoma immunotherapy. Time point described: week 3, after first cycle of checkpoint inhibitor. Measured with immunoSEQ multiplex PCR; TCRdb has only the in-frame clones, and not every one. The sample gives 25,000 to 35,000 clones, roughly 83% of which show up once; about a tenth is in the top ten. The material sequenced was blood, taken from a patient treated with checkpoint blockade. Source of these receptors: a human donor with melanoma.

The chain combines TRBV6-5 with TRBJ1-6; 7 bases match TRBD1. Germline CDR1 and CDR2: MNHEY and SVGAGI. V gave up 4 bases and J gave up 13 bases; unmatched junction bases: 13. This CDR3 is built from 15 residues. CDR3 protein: CASSLGGQIGSPLHF. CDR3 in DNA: TGTGCCAGCAGTTTAGGGGGACAGATCGGGTCGCCCCTCCACTTT.

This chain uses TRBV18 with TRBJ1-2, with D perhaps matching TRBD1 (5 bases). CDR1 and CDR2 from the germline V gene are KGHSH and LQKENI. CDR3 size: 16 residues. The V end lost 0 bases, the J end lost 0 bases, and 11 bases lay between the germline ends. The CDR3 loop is CASSPPGGGPNYGYTF. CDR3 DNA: TGTGCCAGCTCACCACCGGGGGGGGGACCTAACTATGGCTACACCTTC.